These T cell receptor beta chains were read from a single sample in a study of CD8 T cells in ankylosing spondylitis. From the 5' RACE reads, TCRdb called clonotypes with MiXCR, one entry per CDR3 protein. This table has 150,000 to 200,000 distinct CDR3 sequences, roughly 13% appearing once. Sequences were obtained from blood, either unsorted or a sorted T cell fraction (not recorded which). Receptor source: a male donor with ankylosing spondylitis or in good health (not recorded which). The CDR3 runs from the conserved cysteine through the conserved F or W. The order of the fields is J gene, D gene, clone size, V gene, CDR3 protein, CDR3 DNA. D genes are given only for firm matches. Clone size appears in some rows only: once, few, many, or a class for an expanded clone.

TRBJ1-1,NA,NA,TRBV5-1,CASSLGPGPGAFF,TGCGCCAGCAGCTTGGGCCCAGGGCCGGGAGCTTTCTTT
TRBJ1-5,NA,few,TRBV15,CATSREGGAQPQHF,TGTGCCACCAGCAGGGAGGGGGGAGCTCAGCCCCAGCATTTT
TRBJ1-1,NA,NA,TRBV27,CASSLSPTTNTEAFF,TGTGCCAGCAGTTTATCCCCTACTACAAACACTGAAGCTTTCTTT
TRBJ2-2,NA,few,TRBV30,CAWSVLGEDTGELFF,TGTGCCTGGAGTGTACTCGGGGAAGACACCGGGGAGCTGTTTTTT
TRBJ1-5,NA,NA,TRBV7-9,CASSTAGGSYQPQHF,TGTGCCAGCAGCACCGCGGGTGGCAGCTATCAGCCCCAGCATTTT
TRBJ2-3,NA,few,TRBV2,CASSEWVGGGGDTQYF,TGTGCCAGCAGTGAGTGGGTGGGGGGGGGCGGAGATACGCAGTATTTT
TRBJ1-2,NA,few,TRBV7-9,CASSLGQLPYYGYTF,TGTGCCAGCAGCTTAGGGCAACTCCCGTACTATGGCTACACCTTC
TRBJ2-7,NA,NA,TRBV6-5,CASSYGPSPYSYEQYF,TGTGCCAGCAGTTACGGGCCTAGCCCTTACTCCTACGAGCAGTACTTC
TRBJ2-1,NA,NA,TRBV12-3/TRBV12-4,CASRVGRGAYNEQFF,TGTGCCAGCAGAGTGGGCCGGGGGGCTTACAATGAGCAGTTCTTC
TRBJ1-1,TRBD1,many,TRBV10-3,CAIMTGDGRNTEAFF,TGTGCCATCATGACAGGGGACGGACGTAACACTGAAGCTTTCTTT
TRBJ2-7,NA,few,TRBV5-1,CASSSFRGSYEQYF,TGCGCCAGCAGCTCCTTTCGGGGCTCCTACGAGCAGTACTTC
TRBJ2-7,NA,NA,TRBV5-6,CASSTIKGHEQYF,TGTGCCAGCAGTACCATCAAGGGCCACGAGCAGTACTTC
TRBJ2-7,NA,many,TRBV7-9,CASSSDLGSAGSYEQYF,TGTGCCAGCAGCTCCGACCTGGGTTCGGCCGGGTCCTACGAGCAGTACTTC
TRBJ2-7,TRBD1,NA,TRBV10-3,CAISEGTGGYEQYF,TGTGCCATCAGTGAGGGGACAGGGGGCTACGAGCAGTACTTC
TRBJ2-7,TRBD1,NA,TRBV2,CASTRGGQEQYF,TGTGCCAGCACCCGAGGGGGACAGGAGCAGTACTTC
TRBJ2-4,NA,NA,TRBV25-1,CASSIQGYIQYF,TGTGCCAGCAGCATACAAGGGTACATTCAGTACTTC
TRBJ2-7,TRBD1,NA,TRBV27,CASSPGTGDRRTYEQYF,TGTGCCAGCAGTCCAGGGACAGGGGACCGAAGAACATACGAGCAGTACTTC
TRBJ2-7,NA,NA,TRBV7-9,CASSDLAFSSYEQYF,TGTGCCAGCAGCGACTTAGCGTTTAGCTCCTACGAGCAGTACTTC
TRBJ1-5,NA,many,TRBV6-1,CASSATSTSVKPQHF,TGTGCCAGCAGTGCTACATCCACTAGCGTTAAGCCCCAGCATTTT
TRBJ2-1,TRBD1,NA,TRBV3-1,CASSQSGTGRSNEQFF,TGTGCCAGCAGCCAATCCGGGACAGGGAGGTCTAATGAGCAGTTCTTC
TRBJ1-1,NA,NA,TRBV20-1,CSARNNRVSAEAFF,TGCAGTGCTAGAAACAACAGGGTAAGCGCTGAAGCTTTCTTT
TRBJ1-2,NA,few,TRBV19,CASSIQGDYGYTF,TGTGCCAGTAGTATACAAGGGGACTATGGCTACACCTTC
TRBJ2-1,TRBD2,many,TRBV2,CAGTSGSGNEQFF,TGTGCCGGCACTAGCGGGAGTGGCAATGAGCAGTTCTTC
TRBJ2-7,NA,few,TRBV6-1,CASRETLYEQYF,TGTGCCAGCAGAGAGACCCTCTACGAGCAGTACTTC
TRBJ2-5,NA,few,TRBV7-9,CASSFTVQGKETQYF,TGTGCCAGCAGTTTCACCGTACAGGGCAAAGAGACCCAGTACTTC
TRBJ1-4,TRBD1,few,TRBV27,CASSSTWDSQREKLFF,TGTGCCAGCAGTTCAACCTGGGACAGCCAAAGGGAAAAACTGTTTTTT